This TCR beta chain is from a study of blood T cell repertoires in COVID-19. Overall study: The United States, Italy and Spain supplied acute and convalescent COVID-19 samples. Nucleic acid was either cDNA or gDNA, and it came from T cells, B-cell-depleted T cells, or PBMCs.

While infection was still active, Seattle patients were enrolled and then followed longitudinally. Methods used by the authors: Quantification of nucleated cells was approximated via reference gene primer amplification. Sequencing was performed with immunoSEQ multiplex PCR; in TCRdb, only in-frame clones are kept and a portion is missing. V and J calls plus clone size are reproduced from that table; the DNA served to infer D and trimming. The sample consists of 300,000 to 400,000 clones, approximately 89% of them appearing once. A remark on this clone: Other DNA sequences from this sample encode an identical CDR3 as well.

Per germline, CDR1 SGHKS and CDR2 YYEKEE (reference sequence). Trimming took off 2 bases at V and 2 bases at J, with 7 bases between the two ends. This CDR3 contains 13 residues. The TCR originated in an older woman with COVID-19, enrolled during active disease. Sequencing was done on a sample of peripheral blood. The gene calls are TRBV5-5 and TRBJ1-2; a possible D gene is TRBD1 (5 bases). Here the CDR3 reads CASSLDSNYGYTF. Written as DNA, the CDR3 is TGTGCCAGCAGCTTAGACAGCAACTATGGCTACACCTTC. The complete variable domain, with remaining parts taken from reference TRBV5-5 and TRBJ1-2, reads DAGVTQSPTHLIKTRGQQVTLRCSPISGHKSVSWYQQVLGQGPQFIFQYYEKEERGRGNFPDRFSARQFPNYSSELNVNALLLGDSALYLCASSLDSNYGYTFGSGTRLTVV.